This T cell receptor (beta chain) was profiled in a study of early T cells in non-severe SARS-CoV-2 infection. Study-level background: Sequencing input comprised bulk RNA from unsorted whole blood; chain pairing was not available.

TCRdb reanalysed the 5' RACE reads using MiXCR and keeps one entry per CDR3 protein. The sample contains around 70,000 distinct CDR3 sequences, about 12% of which appear only once. This clonotype has only a few counts. This TCR was sampled from an adult who was a healthcare worker with PCR-confirmed SARS-CoV-2 infection or an uninfected control (not recorded which). Sequenced material: whole blood.

CDR3 DNA: TGTGCCAGCAGCTCTTGGGGGGGCAAAAATAATTCACCCCTCCACTTT. Amino acid sequence: CASSSWGGKNNSPLHF. This chain joins TRBV7-9 and TRBJ1-6, with D possibly matching TRBD1 (6 bases). The CDR3 covers 16 residues. V dropped 4 bases and J dropped 5 bases, with 15 bases sitting between them. CDR1 and CDR2 from the germline V gene are SEHNR and FQNEAQ (reference sequence).